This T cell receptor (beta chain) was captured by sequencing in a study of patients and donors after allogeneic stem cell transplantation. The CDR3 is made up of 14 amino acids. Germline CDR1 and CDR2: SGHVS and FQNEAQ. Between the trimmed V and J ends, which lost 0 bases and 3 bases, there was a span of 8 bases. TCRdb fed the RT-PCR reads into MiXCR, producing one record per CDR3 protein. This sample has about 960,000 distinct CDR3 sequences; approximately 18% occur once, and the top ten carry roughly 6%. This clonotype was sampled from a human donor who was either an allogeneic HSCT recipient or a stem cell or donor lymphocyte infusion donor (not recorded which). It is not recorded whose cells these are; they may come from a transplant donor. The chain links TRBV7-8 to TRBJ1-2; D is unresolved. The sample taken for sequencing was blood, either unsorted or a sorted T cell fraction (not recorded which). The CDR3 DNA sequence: TGTGCCAGCAGCTTAGCGGGGTCAGACTATGGCTACACCTTC. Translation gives CASSLAGSDYGYTF.